This T cell receptor (beta chain) was identified in a study of T cell repertoires in aging, cancer and after chemotherapy. Study results and caveats: These repertoire data do not allow conclusions about immunological memory after chemotherapy. Untreated cancer patients had significantly lower blood TCR diversity than age-matched healthy donors.

Germline CDR1 reads LNHDA; CDR2 reads SQIVND (reference sequence). V shed 5 bases and J shed 1 base, with 12 bases lying between them. CDR3 length: 14 residues. By share, this clonotype ranks as large (0.1 to 1%). As yet, its antigen is unknown. Rearranged V-D-J TRB sequences were amplified with a mixed TRB-A/B primer pool. TCRdb reanalysed the multiplex PCR reads using MiXCR and keeps one entry per CDR3 protein. The sample shows 650 or so distinct CDR3 sequences, 22% of them seen only once. The template was genomic DNA from peripheral blood, not RNA. V gene TRBV19 combines with J gene TRBJ2-7; the D call may be TRBD1 or TRBD2 (5 bases each). The clonotype comes from a human donor with a solid tumor. The source material was blood. CDR3 sequence: CASSSRDGSYEQYF. CDR3 nucleotide sequence: TGTGCCAGTAGTTCCCGGGACGGATCCTACGAGCAGTACTTC.